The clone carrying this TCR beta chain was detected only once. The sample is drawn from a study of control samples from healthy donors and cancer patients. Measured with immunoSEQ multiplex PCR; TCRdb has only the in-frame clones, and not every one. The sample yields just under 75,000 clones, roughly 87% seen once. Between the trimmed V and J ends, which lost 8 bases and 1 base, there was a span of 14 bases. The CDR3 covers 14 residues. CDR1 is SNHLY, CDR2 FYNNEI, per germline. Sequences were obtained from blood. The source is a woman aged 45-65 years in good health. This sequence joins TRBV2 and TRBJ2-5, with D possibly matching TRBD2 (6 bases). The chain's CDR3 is CASGLRRVQETQYF. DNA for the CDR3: TGTGCCAGCGGCCTGCGGAGGGTCCAAGAGACCCAGTACTTC.